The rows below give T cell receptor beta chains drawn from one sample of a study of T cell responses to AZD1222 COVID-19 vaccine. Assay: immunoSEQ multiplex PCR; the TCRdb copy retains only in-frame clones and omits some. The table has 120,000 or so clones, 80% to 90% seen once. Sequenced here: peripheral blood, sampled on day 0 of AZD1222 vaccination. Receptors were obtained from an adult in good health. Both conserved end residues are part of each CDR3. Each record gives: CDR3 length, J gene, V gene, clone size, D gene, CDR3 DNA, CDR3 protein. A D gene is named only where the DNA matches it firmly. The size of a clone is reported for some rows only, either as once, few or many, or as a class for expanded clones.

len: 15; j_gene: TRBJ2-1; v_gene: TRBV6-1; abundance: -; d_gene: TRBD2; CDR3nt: TGTGCCAGCAGTGAAAGGGGTAGCGGGGCTAATGAGCAGTTCTTC; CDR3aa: CASSERGSGANEQFF
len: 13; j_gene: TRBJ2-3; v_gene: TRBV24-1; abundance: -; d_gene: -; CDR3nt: TGTGCCACCAGTGACCCGACCACAGATACGCAGTATTTT; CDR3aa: CATSDPTTDTQYF
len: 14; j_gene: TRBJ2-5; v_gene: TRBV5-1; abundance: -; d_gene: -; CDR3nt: TGCGCCAGCAGCTTGGAGAGTGGTAGAAAGACCCAGTACTTC; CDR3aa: CASSLESGRKTQYF
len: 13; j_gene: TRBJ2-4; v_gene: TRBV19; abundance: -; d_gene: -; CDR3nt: TGTGCCAGTACAGGATTAGCCAAAAACATTCAGTACTTC; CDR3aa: CASTGLAKNIQYF
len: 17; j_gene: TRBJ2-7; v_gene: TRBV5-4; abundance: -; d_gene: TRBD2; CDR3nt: TGTGCCAGCAGCTTGGGACTAGCGGGGGCCCGTAACTACGAGCAGTACTTC; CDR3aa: CASSLGLAGARNYEQYF
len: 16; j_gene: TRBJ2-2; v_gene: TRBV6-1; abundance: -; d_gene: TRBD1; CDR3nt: TGTGCCAGCAGTGTCCAGGGGGCGCTCAGGGTCGGGGAGCTGTTTTTT; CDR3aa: CASSVQGALRVGELFF
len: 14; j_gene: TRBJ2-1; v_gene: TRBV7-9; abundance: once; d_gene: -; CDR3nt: TGTGCCAGCGCGAGGAGAGGGTCGTACAATGAGCAGTTCTTC; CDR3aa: CASARRGSYNEQFF
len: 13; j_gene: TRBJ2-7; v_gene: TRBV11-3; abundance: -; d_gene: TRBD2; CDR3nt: TGTGCCAGCAGCCCCGGACTAGCCTACGAGCAGTACTTC; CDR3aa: CASSPGLAYEQYF
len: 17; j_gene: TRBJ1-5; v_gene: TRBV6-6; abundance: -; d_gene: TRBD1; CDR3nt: TGTGCCAGCAGTCGCCGGGGAGGGGGCGTCGGTAGTCAGCCCCAGCATTTT; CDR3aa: CASSRRGGGVGSQPQHF
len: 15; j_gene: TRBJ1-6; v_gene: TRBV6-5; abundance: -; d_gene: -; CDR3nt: TGTGCCAGCACCAGACTGGTGTCCCCTAATTCACCCCTCCACTTT; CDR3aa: CASTRLVSPNSPLHF
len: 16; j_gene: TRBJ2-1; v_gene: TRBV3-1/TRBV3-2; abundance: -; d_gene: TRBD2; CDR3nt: TGTGCCAGCAGCCAAGATTCGCGGGGGTGGTACAATGAGCAGTTCTTC; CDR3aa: CASSQDSRGWYNEQFF
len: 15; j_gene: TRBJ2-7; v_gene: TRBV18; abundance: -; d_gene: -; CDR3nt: TGTGCCAGCTCACCAGCCAGTTCTTCCTCCTACGAGCAGTACTTC; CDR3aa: CASSPASSSSYEQYF
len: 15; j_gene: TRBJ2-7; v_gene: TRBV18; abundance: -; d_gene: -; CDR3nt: TGTGCCAGCTCACCAGGGGAGTCAGTCTCCTACGAGCAGTACTTC; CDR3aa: CASSPGESVSYEQYF
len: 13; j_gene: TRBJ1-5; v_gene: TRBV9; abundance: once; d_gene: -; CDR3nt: TGTGCCAGCAGTGTGAGCCCGAATCAGCCCCAGCATTTT; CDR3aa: CASSVSPNQPQHF
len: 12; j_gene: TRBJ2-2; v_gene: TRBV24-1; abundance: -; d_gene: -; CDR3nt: TGTGCCACCAGTGGGGGTACCGGGGAGCTGTTTTTT; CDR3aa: CATSGGTGELFF
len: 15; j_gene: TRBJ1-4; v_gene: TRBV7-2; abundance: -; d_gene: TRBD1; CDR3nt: TGTGCCAGCAGCTTATACGGGACAGGGAATGAAAAACTGTTTTTT; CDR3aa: CASSLYGTGNEKLFF
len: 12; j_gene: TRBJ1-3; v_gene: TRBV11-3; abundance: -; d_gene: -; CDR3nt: TGTGCCAGCAGCAACTCTGGAAACACCATATATTTT; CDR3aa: CASSNSGNTIYF
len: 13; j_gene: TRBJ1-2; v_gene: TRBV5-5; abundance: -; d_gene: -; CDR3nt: TGTGCCAGCAGCTTGGCAGGAAACTATGGCTACACCTTC; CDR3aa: CASSLAGNYGYTF
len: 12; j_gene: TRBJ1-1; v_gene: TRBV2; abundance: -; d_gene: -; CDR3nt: TGTGCCAGCAGTCGACGAAACACTGAAGCTTTCTTT; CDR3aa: CASSRRNTEAFF
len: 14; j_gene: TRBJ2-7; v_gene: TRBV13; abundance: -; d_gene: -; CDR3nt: TGTGCCAGCAGCTCCTTAGGGGGATCCTACGAGCAGTACTTC; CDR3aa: CASSSLGGSYEQYF
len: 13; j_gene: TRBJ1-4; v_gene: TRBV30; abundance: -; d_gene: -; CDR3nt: TGTGCCTGGAGTGGGACTTCTGAGGAAAAACTGTTTTTT; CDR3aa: CAWSGTSEEKLFF
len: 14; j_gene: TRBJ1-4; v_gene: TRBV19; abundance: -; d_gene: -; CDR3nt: TGTGCCAGTAGTATCCGGCAGGGAGGTGAAAAACTGTTTTTT; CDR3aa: CASSIRQGGEKLFF
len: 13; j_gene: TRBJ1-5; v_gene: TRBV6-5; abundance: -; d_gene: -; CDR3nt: TGTGCCAGCAGGCCCGGGACCTCCATGACCCAGCATTTT; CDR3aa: CASRPGTSMTQHF
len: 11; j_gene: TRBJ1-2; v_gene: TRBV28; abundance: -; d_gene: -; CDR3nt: TGTGCCAGCAGTTCCCCGTTTGGCTACACCTTC; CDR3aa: CASSSPFGYTF
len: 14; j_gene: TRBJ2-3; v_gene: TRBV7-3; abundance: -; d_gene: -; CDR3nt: TGTGCCAGCAGCCGGGACCCTAGCACAGATACGCAGTATTTT; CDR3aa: CASSRDPSTDTQYF
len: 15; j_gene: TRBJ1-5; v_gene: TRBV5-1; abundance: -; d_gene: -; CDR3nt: TGCGCCAGCAGCTTGGGTGGGGAAAACGGTCAGCCCCAGCATTTT; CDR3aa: CASSLGGENGQPQHF
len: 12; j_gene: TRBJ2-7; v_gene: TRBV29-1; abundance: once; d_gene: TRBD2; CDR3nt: TGCAGCGTTGGTCCGGGGGGCTACGAGCAGTACTTC; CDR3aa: CSVGPGGYEQYF
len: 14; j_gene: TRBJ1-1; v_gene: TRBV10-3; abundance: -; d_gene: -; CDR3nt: TGTGCCATCAGTGAGCCAACACAGTACACTGAAGCTTTCTTT; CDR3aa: CAISEPTQYTEAFF
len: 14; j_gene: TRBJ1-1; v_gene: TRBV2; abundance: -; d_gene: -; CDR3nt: TGTGCCAGCAATCTAGACAGGCACAACACTGAAGCTTTCTTT; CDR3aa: CASNLDRHNTEAFF
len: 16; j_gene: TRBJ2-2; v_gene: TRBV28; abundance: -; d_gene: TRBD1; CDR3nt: TGTGCCAGCAGTTTAATGACAGGGGCAAACACCGGGGAGCTGTTTTTT; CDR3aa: CASSLMTGANTGELFF
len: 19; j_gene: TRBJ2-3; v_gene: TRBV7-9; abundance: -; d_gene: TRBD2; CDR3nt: TGTGCCAGCAGCTCTTTCGGACGGTTAGCGGGGGGAAGCACAGATACGCAGTATTTT; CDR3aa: CASSSFGRLAGGSTDTQYF